Below are 5 T cell receptor beta chains sequenced from a single sample in a study of regulatory and conventional T cells in RAG deficiency (dated by TCRdb to the late 2010s). Preparation of the library involved the immunoSEQ multiplex PCR assay. Sourced from immuneACCESS, this table was stored by TCRdb with only in-frame sequences that have V and J called. A share of the clones is absent; for the studies checked, an unresolved V gene accounts for under half, and the remainder has no known explanation. Here the sample has under 35,000 clones; 90% occur a single time. The ten most abundant clones make up about 5% of the sample. These records were also assigned to another study, of regulatory T cells. Per the second study: The multiplex PCR used 52 forward TRBV primers and 13 reverse TRBJ primers, with assay-based and computational corrections for amplification bias.

Sequencing used CD8+ T cells sorted from blood. Every receptor here comes from a human donor in good health.

The sample holds one count of this clone. The rearrangement joins TRBV6-5 to TRBJ2-1; 9 nucleotides match TRBD2. J was trimmed by 4 bases and V by 3 bases; bases with no gene match: 4. CDR3 length equals 15 residues. Germline CDR1 MNHEY, CDR2 SVGAGI. The CDR3 DNA sequence: TGTGCCAGCAGTTATGGGAGCGGGGGGTACAATGAGCAGTTCTTC. Translating it yields CASSYGSGGYNEQFF.

The J gene is TRBJ2-3, the V gene TRBV12-5; a weak D match, TRBD2 (5 bases). V shed 0 bases and J shed 2 bases, with 15 bases lying between them. Per germline, CDR1 LGHNT and CDR2 FRNRAP. The CDR3 loop spans 17 amino acids. The CDR3 coding sequence is TGTGCTAGTGGTTTGGTACCGGACGGAGGTCCCACAGATACGCAGTATTTT. This encodes CASGLVPDGGPTDTQYF.

Concerning this clone itself: This specimen includes other DNA sequences encoding the same CDR3. This chain uses TRBV7-2 with TRBJ1-5, with a weak D call TRBD1 (5 bases). Germline CDR1 is SGHTA and CDR2 is FQGNSA. The germline V and J ends were trimmed by 5 bases and 7 bases, with 18 bases remaining between them. The CDR3 contains 15 residues. The CDR3 loop is CASSPGPGGGQPQHF. CDR3 DNA: TGTGCCAGCAGCCCCGGGCCGGGGGGGGGACAGCCCCAGCATTTT.

V gene TRBV5-1 combines with J gene TRBJ1-3, with 10 positions matching TRBD1. The germline V gene has CDR1 SGHRS and CDR2 YFSETQ. The V and J ends lost 5 bases and 2 bases, in that order; junction bases with no gene match: 4. This CDR3 has 15 amino acids. The CDR3 reads CASSLGQGAGNTIYF. CDR3 DNA sequence: TGCGCCAGCAGTCTTGGACAGGGGGCTGGAAACACCATATATTTT. Full variable domain (rest looked up from reference TRBV5-1 and TRBJ1-3): KAGVTQTPRYLIKTRGQQVTLSCSPISGHRSVSWYQQTPGQGLQFLFEYFSETQRNKGNFPGRFSGRQFSNSRSEMNVSTLELGDSALYLCASSLGQGAGNTIYFGEGSWLTVV.

V and J are TRBV7-6 and TRBJ2-2; perhaps TRBD2 as D (5 bases). This CDR3 contains 15 residues. Germline CDR1 and CDR2: SGHVS and FNYEAQ. V was clipped by 4 bases and J by 6 bases, with 15 bases between them. The CDR3 DNA sequence: TGTGCCAGCAGCTCGGGAACGGAGTTCGCCGGGGAGCTGTTTTTT. It translates to CASSSGTEFAGELFF.